This TCR beta chain was sequenced for a study of CD8+ T cells in alopecia areata. Documented treatment: oral pan-JAK inhibitor, 5-10 mg twice daily. Once RNA had been extracted, it was reverse transcribed into cDNA to act as the sequencing template. The protocol was immunoSEQ multiplex PCR, while the TCRdb copy is restricted to in-frame clones and leaves out a portion. The sample has about 90,000 clones; around 44% are singletons. The V gene's germline CDR1 is SEHNR and CDR2 FQNEAQ (reference sequence). Trimming at V came to 8 bases and at J to 2 bases, leaving 12 bases not matched to a gene. The CDR3 is made up of 15 amino acids.

This chain connects TRBV7-9 to TRBJ2-7; 7 bases line up with TRBD1. The sample in question was CD8+ T cells sorted from blood, obtained at week 24, from a patient treated with tofacitinib. This clonotype originated in a human donor with alopecia areata. CDR3 coding DNA: TGTGCCAGCGGGCCCTGGACAGGCCCCCCCTACGAGCAGTACTTC. Protein sequence: CASGPWTGPPYEQYF.